These 9 T cell receptor beta chains were all obtained from the same sample, sequenced in a study of blood T cell repertoires in COVID-19. TCRdb's table, derived via immunoSEQ multiplex PCR, lists solely in-frame clones and lacks some. This sample has about 200,000 clones, with around 87% found just once. Sequencing input: PBMCs or T cells enriched from blood (not recorded which). These receptors were collected from a woman in her twenties or thirties who had recovered from COVID-19.

V is TRBV12-5 and J is TRBJ1-3, with D unresolved. V was pared by 0 bases and J by 0 bases, with 6 bases between. The CDR3 has 15 amino acids. Looked up from germline, CDR1 is LGHNT and CDR2 is FRNRAP. This chain's CDR3 is CASGLVSGSGNTIYF. In DNA, the CDR3 is TGTGCTAGTGGTTTGGTTTCCGGCTCTGGAAACACCATATATTTT. The full variable domain, with the rest looked up from reference TRBV12-5 and TRBJ1-3, is DARVTQTPRHKVTEMGQEVTMRCQPILGHNTVFWYRQTMMQGLELLAYFRNRAPLDDSGMPKDRFSAEMPDATLATLKIQPSEPRDSAVYFCASGLVSGSGNTIYFGEGSWLTVV.

The gene calls are TRBV19 and TRBJ1-1; D is perhaps TRBD1 (6 bases). This CDR3 comprises 16 residues. The germline V and J ends were trimmed by 7 bases and 2 bases, with 20 bases remaining between them. Germline V gives CDR1 LNHDA, CDR2 SQIVND (reference sequence). The DNA of the CDR3 is TGTGCCAGTATTGATCGGCAGGGGTACGGAAACACTGAAGCTTTCTTT. Translated, it gives CASIDRQGYGNTEAFF.

This chain connects TRBV7-8 to TRBJ1-1; perhaps TRBD1 as D (5 bases). The CDR3 has 13 amino acids. The V and J ends lost 1 base and 7 bases respectively, with 10 bases between them. Germline lookup yields CDR1 SGHVS and CDR2 FQNEAQ. The CDR3 DNA is TGTGCCAGCAGCTTAGACGGGGGGGGTGAAGCTTTCTTT. This sequence encodes CASSLDGGGEAFF.

The chain combines TRBV7-9 with TRBJ2-1, with D unclear. CDR1 is SEHNR and CDR2 is FQNEAQ in the germline V gene (reference sequence). This CDR3 has 15 residues. Trimming took off 5 bases at V and 4 bases at J, with 15 bases between the two ends. The DNA of the CDR3 is TGTGCCAGCAGCCTCAATCTGGCCGGGTACAATGAGCAGTTCTTC. This translates into CASSLNLAGYNEQFF.

The chain uses TRBV7-2 and TRBJ2-7; 9 bases line up with TRBD1. Germline V gene lookup returns CDR1 SGHTA and CDR2 FQGNSA. The junction had 2 bases not matched to a gene; V was cut back by 6 bases and J by 2 bases. There are 13 residues in the CDR3. Here the CDR3 reads CASRGQGTYEQYF. The CDR3 DNA is TGTGCCAGCAGGGGACAGGGAACCTACGAGCAGTACTTC. The full variable domain, its missing parts supplied by reference TRBV7-2 and TRBJ2-7, is GAGVSQSPSNKVTEKGKDVELRCDPISGHTALYWYRQSLGQGLEFLIYFQGNSAPDKSGLPSDRFSAERTGGSVSTLTIQRTQQEDSAVYLCASRGQGTYEQYFGPGTRLTVT.

This chain connects TRBV11-1 to TRBJ2-1; D uncertain. In germline, CDR1 is SGHAT, CDR2 FQDESV (reference sequence). Trimming cost V 0 bases and J 7 bases, with 10 bases left between them. The CDR3 totals 14 residues. In nucleotides, the CDR3 is TGTGCCAGCAGCTTAGCGTGGTTAGAGAATGAGCAGTTCTTC. It specifies CASSLAWLENEQFF. The full variable domain, in which reference TRBV11-1 and TRBJ2-1 provide the parts outside the CDR3, is EAEVAQSPRYKITEKSQAVAFWCDPISGHATLYWYRQILGQGPELLVQFQDESVVDDSQLPKDRFSAERLKGVDSTLKIQPAELGDSAMYLCASSLAWLENEQFFGPGTRLTVL.

V gene TRBV6-2 or TRBV6-3 combines with J gene TRBJ1-5, with a possible D match to TRBD1 (5 bases). The V end lost 8 bases, the J end lost 0 bases, and 14 bases lay between the germline ends. The CDR3 is made up of 15 amino acids. CDR1 and CDR2 from the germline V gene are MNHEY and SVGEGT. DNA of the CDR3: TGTGCCAGCGGCCAAGGACACCTTAGCAATCAGCCCCAGCATTTT. Translated: CASGQGHLSNQPQHF.

This rearrangement joins TRBV5-4 to TRBJ2-5; TRBD1 might be the D (6 bases). The CDR3 extends over 14 amino acids. In germline, CDR1 is SGHNT, CDR2 YYREEE (reference sequence). Deletions cut 4 bases from V and 5 bases from J, with 15 bases between. CDR3 bases: TGTGCCAGCAGCACAACACAGGGTAGGGAGACCCAGTACTTC. Translation gives CASSTTQGRETQYF.

The rearrangement uses TRBV24-1 and TRBJ2-7, with 9 positions matching TRBD2. V was pared by 5 bases and J by 3 bases, with 4 bases of the junction left unmatched. The CDR3 loop spans 14 amino acids. The germline V gene has CDR1 KGHDR and CDR2 SFDVKD. The CDR3 reads CATSGTSGLYEQYF. Here the CDR3 DNA reads TGTGCCACCAGTGGAACTAGCGGGCTCTACGAGCAGTACTTC.